These 2 T cell receptor beta chains were sequenced from one sample in a study of shared clonotypes between healthy human individuals. Libraries were prepared by immunoSEQ multiplex PCR; TCRdb keeps only in-frame clonotypes and omits some of them. The sample has 600,000 or so clones; 98% are singletons. The naive CD8 fraction comprised CD45RO-negative cells positively selected for CCR7 and excluded terminally differentiated effector memory CD45RA+ cells. The specimen sequenced was naive CD8+ T cells sorted from blood. These receptors all stem from a man aged 30-40 years in good health.

The chain uses TRBV10-3 and TRBJ2-2; D remains ambiguous. CDR1 is ENHRY, CDR2 SYGVKD, per germline. The CDR3 extends over 12 amino acids. Trimming removed 5 bases at V and 5 bases at J, with 6 bases between. The CDR3 loop is CAISTETGELFF. The CDR3 bases are TGTGCCATCAGTACAGAAACCGGGGAGCTGTTTTTT.

The V gene is TRBV28, the J gene TRBJ1-5; D uncertain. This CDR3 comprises 13 residues. Trimming cost V 6 bases and J 4 bases, with 10 bases left between them. The germline V gene has CDR1 MDHEN and CDR2 SYDVKM. Here the CDR3 reads CASSVGSNQPQHF. CDR3 DNA sequence: TGTGCCAGCAGCGTCGGAAGTAATCAGCCCCAGCATTTT.